Detailed here is one T cell receptor beta chain. Cohort placement rested on clinical history that participants reported themselves. In the authors' workflow: Reference gene primer amplification yielded estimated nucleated cell counts. The table came from immunoSEQ multiplex PCR; TCRdb's copy has only in-frame clones and leaves some out. V and J calls and clone size come straight from that table; D and trimming were deduced from the DNA. The repertoire includes a few hundred thousand clones, 87% of them detected once, and about 9.4% sits in the top ten. This record belongs to a study of blood T cell repertoires in COVID-19. Study as a whole: The study drew acute and convalescent COVID-19 samples from the United States, Italy and Spain. T cells, B-cell-depleted T cells, or PBMCs provided the cDNA or gDNA that served as material.

The CDR3 length is 16 residues. Germline lookup yields CDR1 SEHNR and CDR2 FQNEAQ (reference sequence). V shed 2 bases, J shed 8 bases, and the junction held 8 bases outside the gene matches. Sequenced sample: PBMCs or T cells enriched from blood (not recorded which). V and J are TRBV7-9 and TRBJ2-6; 8 bases agree with TRBD1. This TCR was recovered from a man between 18 and 29 years old with acute COVID-19. The CDR3 DNA is TGTGCCAGCAGCTTACGCGCGACAGGGGAGCCCAACGTCCTGACTTTC. Protein product: CASSLRATGEPNVLTF.